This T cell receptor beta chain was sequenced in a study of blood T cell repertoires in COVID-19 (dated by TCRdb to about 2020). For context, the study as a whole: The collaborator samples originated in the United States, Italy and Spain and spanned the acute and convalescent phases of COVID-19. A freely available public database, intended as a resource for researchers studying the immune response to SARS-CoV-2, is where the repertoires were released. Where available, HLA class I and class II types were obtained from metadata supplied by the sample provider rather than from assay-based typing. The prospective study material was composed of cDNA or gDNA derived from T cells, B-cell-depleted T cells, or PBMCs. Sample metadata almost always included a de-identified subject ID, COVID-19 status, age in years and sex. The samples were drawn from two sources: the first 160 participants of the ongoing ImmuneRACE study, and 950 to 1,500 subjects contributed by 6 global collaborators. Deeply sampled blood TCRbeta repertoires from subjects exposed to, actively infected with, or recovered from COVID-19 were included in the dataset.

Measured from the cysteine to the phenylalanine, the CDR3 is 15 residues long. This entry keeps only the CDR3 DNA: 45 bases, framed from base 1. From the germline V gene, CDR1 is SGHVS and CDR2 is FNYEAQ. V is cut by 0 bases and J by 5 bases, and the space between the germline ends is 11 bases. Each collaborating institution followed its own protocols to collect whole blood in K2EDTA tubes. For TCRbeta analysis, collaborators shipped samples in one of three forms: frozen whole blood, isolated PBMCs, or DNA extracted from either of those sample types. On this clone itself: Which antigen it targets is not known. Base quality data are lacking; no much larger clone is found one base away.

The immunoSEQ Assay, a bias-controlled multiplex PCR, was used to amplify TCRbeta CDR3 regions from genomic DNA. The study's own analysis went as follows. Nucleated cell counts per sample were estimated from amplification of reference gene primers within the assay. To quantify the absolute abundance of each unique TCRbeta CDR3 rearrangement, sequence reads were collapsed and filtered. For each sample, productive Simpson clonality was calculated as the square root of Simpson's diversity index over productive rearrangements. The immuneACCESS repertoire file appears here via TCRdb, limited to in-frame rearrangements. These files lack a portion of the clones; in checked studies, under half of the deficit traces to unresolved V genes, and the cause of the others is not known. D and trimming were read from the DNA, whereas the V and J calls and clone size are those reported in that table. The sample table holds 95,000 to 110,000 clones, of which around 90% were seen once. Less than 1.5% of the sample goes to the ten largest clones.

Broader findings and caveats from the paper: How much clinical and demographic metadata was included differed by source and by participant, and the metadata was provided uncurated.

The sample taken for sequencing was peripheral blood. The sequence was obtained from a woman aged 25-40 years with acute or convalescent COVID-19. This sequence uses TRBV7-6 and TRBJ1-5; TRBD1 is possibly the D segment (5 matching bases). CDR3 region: CASSLAGGADQPQHF. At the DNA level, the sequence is TGTGCCAGCAGCTTAGCAGGTGGGGCCGATCAGCCCCAGCATTTT.